The T cell receptor (beta chain) described here comes from a study of response to subunit inactivated influenza vaccine. This clonotype has ten or more counts. TCRdb re-called the RT-PCR reads through MiXCR, storing one row per CDR3 protein. The sample includes 560,000 or so distinct CDR3 sequences, 7.6% of them seen just once. This CDR3 contains 17 residues. The V end was cut by 3 bases, the J end by 1 base, with 16 bases between. The chain couples TRBV12-3 or TRBV12-4 to TRBJ1-3; possibly TRBD1 for D (6 bases). The clonotype originates from a man aged 45 to 70 who received an inactivated influenza vaccine. This sample comprised PBMCs from blood, obtained less than 30 months after vaccination. CDR3 sequence: CASSFRSVGASGNTIYF. CDR3 nucleotides: TGTGCCAGCAGTTTTCGTTCTGTGGGGGCGTCTGGAAACACCATATATTTT.